This TCR beta chain was sequenced for a study of chemoradiotherapy in HPV16-positive cancers. The study, taken as a whole, reports: Only a couple of HPV16-positive patients supplied the functional HPV-specificity definition.

Comments on this clone: The antigen is unknown.

Libraries were prepared by immunoSEQ multiplex PCR; TCRdb keeps only in-frame clonotypes and omits some of them. The table includes about 22,000 clones, 73% detected once. The germline V gene encodes CDR1 MDHEN and CDR2 SYDVKM. J gave up 7 bases and V 11 bases, and 13 bases lay outside the gene matches. The CDR3 extends over 13 amino acids. Specimen collection occurred from a patient who underwent chemoradiotherapy. This chain links TRBV28 with TRBJ2-5, with 7 bases aligning to TRBD2. This TCR was sampled from a human donor with HPV-associated anogenital cancer. The CDR3: CAGAWGGGRTQYF. The CDR3 bases are TGTGCCGGGGCTTGGGGGGGTGGTCGGACCCAGTACTTC.